The 2 T cell receptor beta chains below all came from one sample that was sequenced in a study of identical twins. In TCRdb, the 5' RACE reads were re-called with MiXCR into one record per CDR3 protein. The repertoire holds fewer than 900,000 distinct CDR3 sequences, with over 15% as singletons. This sample was shared with a second study, whose subject was T cells expressing NK-cell markers.

Sequencing input: PBMCs. These receptors were collected from a woman under 30 in good health.

This clonotype was seen only a few times. The chain carries TRBV6-1 and TRBJ2-1, with 7 bases fitting TRBD2. V was clipped by 5 bases and J by 1 base; unmatched bases: 8. The CDR3 extends over 16 amino acids. Germline CDR1 is MNHNS and CDR2 is SASEGT. CDR3 region: CASSRDRDYSYNEQFF. Here the CDR3 DNA reads TGTGCCAGCAGTCGGGACCGGGACTATTCCTACAATGAGCAGTTCTTC.

The chain joins TRBV6-1 to TRBJ2-7; a possible D gene is TRBD2 (5 bases). Looked up from germline, CDR1 is MNHNS and CDR2 is SASEGT. V was cut by 8 bases and J by 3 bases, with 26 bases left in between. The CDR3 runs to 17 residues. The CDR3 DNA reads as TGTGCCAGCTCCTACACCCGGGGTCGCACATACAACTACGAGCAGTACTTC. Protein sequence: CASSYTRGRTYNYEQYF.